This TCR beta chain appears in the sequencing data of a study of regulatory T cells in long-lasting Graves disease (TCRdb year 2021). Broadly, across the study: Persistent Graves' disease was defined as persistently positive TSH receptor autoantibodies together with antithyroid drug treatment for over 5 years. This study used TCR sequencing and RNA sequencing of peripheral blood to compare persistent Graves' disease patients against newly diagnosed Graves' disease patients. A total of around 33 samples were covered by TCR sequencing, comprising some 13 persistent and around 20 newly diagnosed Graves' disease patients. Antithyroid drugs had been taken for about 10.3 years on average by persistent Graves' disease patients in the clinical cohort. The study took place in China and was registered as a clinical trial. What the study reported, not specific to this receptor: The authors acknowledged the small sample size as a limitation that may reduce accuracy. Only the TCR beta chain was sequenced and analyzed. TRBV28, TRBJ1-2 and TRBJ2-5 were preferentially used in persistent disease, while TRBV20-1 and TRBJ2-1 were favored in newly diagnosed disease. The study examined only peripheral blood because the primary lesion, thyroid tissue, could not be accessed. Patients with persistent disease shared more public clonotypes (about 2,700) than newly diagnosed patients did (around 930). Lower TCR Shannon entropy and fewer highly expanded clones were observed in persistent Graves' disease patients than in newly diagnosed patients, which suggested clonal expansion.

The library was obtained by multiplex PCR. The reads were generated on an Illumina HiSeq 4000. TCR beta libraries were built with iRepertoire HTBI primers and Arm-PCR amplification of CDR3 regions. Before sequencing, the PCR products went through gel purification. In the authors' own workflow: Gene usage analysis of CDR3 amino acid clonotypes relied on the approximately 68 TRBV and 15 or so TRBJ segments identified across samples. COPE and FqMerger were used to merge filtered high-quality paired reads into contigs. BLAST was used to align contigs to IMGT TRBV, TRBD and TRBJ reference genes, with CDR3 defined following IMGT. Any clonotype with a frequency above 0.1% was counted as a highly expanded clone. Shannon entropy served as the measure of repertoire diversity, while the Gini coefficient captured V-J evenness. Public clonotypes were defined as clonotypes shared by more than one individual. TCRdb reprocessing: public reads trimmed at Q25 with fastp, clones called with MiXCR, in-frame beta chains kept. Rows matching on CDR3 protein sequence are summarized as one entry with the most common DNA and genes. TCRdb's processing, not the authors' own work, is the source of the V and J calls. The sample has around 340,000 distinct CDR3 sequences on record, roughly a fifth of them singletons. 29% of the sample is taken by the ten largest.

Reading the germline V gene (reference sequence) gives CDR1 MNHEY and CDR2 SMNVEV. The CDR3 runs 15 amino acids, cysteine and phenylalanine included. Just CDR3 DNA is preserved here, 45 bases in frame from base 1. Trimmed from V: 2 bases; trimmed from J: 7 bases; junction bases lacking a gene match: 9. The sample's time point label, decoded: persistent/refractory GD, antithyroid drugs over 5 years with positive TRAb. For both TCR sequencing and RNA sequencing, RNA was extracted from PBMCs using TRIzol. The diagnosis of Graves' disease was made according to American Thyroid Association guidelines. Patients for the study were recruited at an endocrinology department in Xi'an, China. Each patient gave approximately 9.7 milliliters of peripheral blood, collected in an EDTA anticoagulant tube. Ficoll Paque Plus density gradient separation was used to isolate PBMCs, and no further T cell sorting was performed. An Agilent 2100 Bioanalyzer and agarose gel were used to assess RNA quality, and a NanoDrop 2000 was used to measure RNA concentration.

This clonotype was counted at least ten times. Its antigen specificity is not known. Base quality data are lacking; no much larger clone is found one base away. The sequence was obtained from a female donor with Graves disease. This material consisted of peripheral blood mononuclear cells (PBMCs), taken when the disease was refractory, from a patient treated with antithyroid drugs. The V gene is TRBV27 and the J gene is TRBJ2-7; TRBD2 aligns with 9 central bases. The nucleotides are TGTGCCAGCAGTTTACTTCTAGCGGGGCCGAGTGAGCAGTACTTC. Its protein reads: CASSLLLAGPSEQYF.